The 25 T cell receptor beta chains listed next were all sequenced from one sample in a study of early T cells in non-severe SARS-CoV-2 infection. TCRdb itself ran the 5' RACE reads through MiXCR, one entry per CDR3 protein. This sample yields fewer than 85,000 distinct CDR3 sequences, of which roughly an eighth are seen a single time; 6% belongs to the top ten. The specimen sequenced was whole blood. These receptors all come from an adult who was a healthcare worker with PCR-confirmed SARS-CoV-2 infection or an uninfected control (not recorded which).

The V call is TRBV5-1, the J call TRBJ2-3; 10 bases map to TRBD1. Germline loops: CDR1 SGHRS, CDR2 YFSETQ. Germline trimming cut 3 bases from V and 0 bases from J; bases unmatched to any gene: 7. This CDR3 has 17 residues. In DNA form, the CDR3 reads TGCGCCAGCAGCTGGGTGACAGGGGGCCTAAGCACAGATACGCAGTATTTT. Amino acids: CASSWVTGGLSTDTQYF.

The chain joins TRBV20-1 to TRBJ1-3; D gene unclear. Germline lookup yields CDR1 DFQATT and CDR2 SNEGSKA (reference sequence). V lost 0 bases and J lost 2, with 8 bases in between. This CDR3 is built from 14 residues. The CDR3 DNA is TGCAGTGCTAGAGATACTTTGGCTGGAAACACCATATATTTT. Translation: CSARDTLAGNTIYF.

This clonotype qualifies as medium-sized (0.01 to 0.1%). The chain employs TRBV6-6 and TRBJ2-1; 7 bases are a match to TRBD1. CDR1 and CDR2 from the germline V gene are MNHNY and SVGAGI (reference sequence). V trimming: 7 bases; J trimming: 3 bases; junction bases outside the gene matches: 6. The CDR3 consists of 14 residues. Here the CDR3 DNA reads TGTGCCAGCAACCCAGGGGGAGACTACAATGAGCAGTTCTTC. This gives the protein CASNPGGDYNEQFF.

The V gene is TRBV20-1, the J gene TRBJ2-5; D unclear. Germline CDR1 is DFQATT and CDR2 is SNEGSKA (reference sequence). V was pared by 7 bases and J by 1 base, with 16 bases between. The CDR3 sequence is 14 residues long. The CDR3 DNA sequence: TGCAGTGTTTTAGTGGTCTCGCGCCAAGAGACCCAGTACTTC. As protein: CSVLVVSRQETQYF.

This sequence joins TRBV9 and TRBJ2-3, with TRBD1 matching over 7 bases. Germline V gene data show CDR1 as SGDLS and CDR2 as YYNGEE. This CDR3 is built from 17 residues. With 1 base clipped from V and 6 bases from J, the junction kept 14 bases outside the gene matches. CDR3 nucleotides: TGTGCCAGCAGCGTAATGACAGGGAGTGGGACGTTGGATACGCAGTATTTT. Amino acids: CASSVMTGSGTLDTQYF.

In this sample, this clonotype turned up many times. The CDR3 spells CSAKGERGATYEQYF. The CDR3 nucleotides are TGCAGTGCCAAGGGGGAGCGGGGGGCGACTTACGAGCAGTACTTC. The chain recombines TRBV20-1 with TRBJ2-7; 9 nucleotides agree with TRBD2. This CDR3 is built from 15 residues. The ends lost 6 bases at V and 4 bases at J; junction bases unmatched: 13. Germline CDR1 reads DFQATT; CDR2 reads SNEGSKA (reference sequence).

This clonotype was detected many times. The chain combines TRBV5-1 with TRBJ2-3; D unclear. The CDR3 extends over 13 amino acids. V was shortened by 4 bases and J by 2 bases, with 8 bases between the two germline ends. CDR1 SGHRS and CDR2 YFSETQ come from the germline V gene. The CDR3 region has the DNA TGCGCCAGCAGCCTTGACTCCACAGATACGCAGTATTTT. This gives the protein CASSLDSTDTQYF.

This clonotype was seen at least ten times. V usage is TRBV15 and J usage is TRBJ2-7, with unresolved D. CDR3 length: 12 residues. V was trimmed by 1 base and J by 5 bases, leaving 6 bases between them. The germline V gene has CDR1 LNHNV and CDR2 YYDKDF (reference sequence). CDR3 in DNA: TGTGCCACCAGCAGAGCCGTCGACGAGCAGTACTTC. This sequence encodes CATSRAVDEQYF.

The table lists this clonotype with many counts. CDR3 coding DNA: TGTGCCAGCAGCTTATCGGCGGCTAACTATGGCTACACCTTC. Its protein is CASSLSAANYGYTF. The chain links TRBV7-2 to TRBJ1-2; no clear D gene. The CDR3 covers 14 residues. The V end lost 2 bases, the J end lost 0 bases, and 7 bases lay between the germline ends. Germline CDR1 and CDR2: SGHTA and FQGNSA.

The sample holds many counts of this clonotype. V is TRBV28 and J is TRBJ1-1; TRBD1 matches at 11 bases. Germline V lookup: CDR1 MDHEN, CDR2 SYDVKM. This CDR3 region has 16 residues. The J segment lost 6 bases and the V segment lost 6 bases, leaving 12 bases of the junction unmatched. The CDR3 is CASRTGTGGLVAEAFF. Written as DNA, the CDR3 is TGTGCCAGCAGAACCGGGACAGGGGGTTTGGTGGCTGAAGCTTTCTTT.

In this sample, this clonotype turned up a few times. The chain is built from TRBV12-3 or TRBV12-4 and TRBJ2-7; 8 nucleotides align to TRBD1. V shed 3 bases and J 2 bases; nucleotides not matched to a gene: 6. This CDR3 is built from 15 residues. The CDR3 spells CASSFGQGFPYEQYF. In DNA form, the CDR3 reads TGTGCCAGCAGTTTCGGACAGGGTTTTCCCTACGAGCAGTACTTC.

This clonotype was detected a few times. The chain recombines TRBV5-1 with TRBJ2-7, with 7 bases matching TRBD1. This CDR3 spans 15 amino acids. Trimming took 1 base from V and 0 from J; bases not matched to a gene: 4. Germline CDR1 and CDR2: SGHRS and YFSETQ. The CDR3 DNA reads as TGCGCCAGCAGCTTGAAGGGGGCAACCTCCTACGAGCAGTACTTC. This sequence encodes CASSLKGATSYEQYF.

This chain links TRBV18 with TRBJ1-1; TRBD1 might be the D (5 bases). CDR1 is KGHSH and CDR2 is LQKENI in the germline V gene. The length of the CDR3 is 18 residues. V was clipped by 5 bases and J by 1 base, with 23 bases between them. CDR3 in amino acids: CASSGLPLQDLGNTEAFF. Written as DNA, the CDR3 is TGTGCCAGCTCAGGCCTCCCCCTACAGGACCTTGGGAACACTGAAGCTTTCTTT.

The sample holds a few counts of this clonotype. The chain combines TRBV18 with TRBJ1-2, with no clear D. The CDR3 runs 13 residues. Germline CDR1 KGHSH, CDR2 LQKENI. V was clipped by 2 bases and J by 6 bases, with 10 bases between them. The DNA for the CDR3 is TGTGCCAGCTCACCAGTCGGGGTGGATGGCTACACCTTC. The encoded protein is CASSPVGVDGYTF.

The genes are TRBV20-1 and TRBJ1-1; D may be TRBD1 (6 bases). Per germline, CDR1 DFQATT and CDR2 SNEGSKA (reference sequence). The V gene lost 3 bases and the J gene lost 0 bases, with 14 bases spanning the gap. The CDR3 consists of 15 residues. CDR3 DNA: TGCAGTGCTAGGACCCAACAGGGCATGAACACTGAAGCTTTCTTT. As protein: CSARTQQGMNTEAFF.

This clonotype was observed a few times. The gene calls are TRBV6-2 or TRBV6-3 and TRBJ1-2; D gene ambiguous. The CDR3 consists of 14 residues. Germline CDR1 and CDR2: MNHEY and SVGEGT. V was cut by 2 bases and J by 7 bases, with 14 bases left in between. CDR3 in DNA: TGTGCCAGCAGTTACGCCCGACCCACCAGTGGCTACACCTTC. Its protein is CASSYARPTSGYTF.

The sample holds a few counts of this clonotype. The gene calls are TRBV10-3 and TRBJ2-1; D remains unclear. Germline CDR1 and CDR2: ENHRY and SYGVKD. V was cut by 6 bases and J by 8 bases, with 17 bases left in between. The CDR3 extends over 14 amino acids. The CDR3 reads CAIRSGLKIDEQFF. The CDR3 bases are TGTGCCATCAGGTCGGGCCTAAAAATCGATGAGCAGTTCTTC.

The V call is TRBV10-3, the J call TRBJ2-1; D may be TRBD2 (6 bases). Germline V gives CDR1 ENHRY, CDR2 SYGVKD. The CDR3 has 13 amino acids. With 4 bases removed from V and 10 bases from J, the gap between germline ends came to 14 bases. CDR3 sequence reads: CAISGGTGVEQFF. The CDR3 region has the DNA TGTGCCATCAGTGGTGGGACGGGGGTCGAGCAGTTCTTC.

This clonotype was recorded many times. CDR3 bases: TGTGCCAGCAGCCCGGGACCCTACGAGCAGTACTTC. Protein: CASSPGPYEQYF. The genes are TRBV12-3 or TRBV12-4 and TRBJ2-7, with D tentatively TRBD1 or TRBD2 (5 bases each). This CDR3 spans 12 amino acids. Trimming took 6 bases from V and 2 from J, leaving 8 bases between them.

V is TRBV6-6 and J is TRBJ1-6, with 7 nucleotides matching TRBD1. Losses at the gene ends were 2 bases for V and 8 bases for J; bases not matched to a gene: 3. Germline V CDR1 and CDR2: MNHNY, SVGAGI (reference sequence). The CDR3 has 14 amino acids. The CDR3 DNA follows: TGTGCCAGCAGTTACGTCCAGGGGGATTCACCCCTCCACTTT. Translation: CASSYVQGDSPLHF.

This clonotype was seen ten or more times. In DNA, the CDR3 is TGTGCCAGCAGCTTAAGGGACAGGATGTACGAGCAGTACTTC. Translation gives CASSLRDRMYEQYF. The rearrangement uses TRBV7-8 and TRBJ2-7, with 8 nucleotides matching TRBD1. V lost 2 bases, J lost 4 bases, and 4 bases stayed unmatched. The CDR3 totals 14 residues. CDR1 and CDR2 from the germline V gene are SGHVS and FQNEAQ.

The chain links TRBV28 to TRBJ2-3, with 7 bases lining up with TRBD1. The CDR3 contains 14 residues. Trimming removed 10 bases from V and 1 base from J; junction bases left unmatched: 8. Germline V gene sequence: CDR1 MDHEN, CDR2 SYDVKM. CDR3 bases: TGTGCCATCCATTCACAGGGGCGCACAGATACGCAGTATTTT. Amino acid sequence: CAIHSQGRTDTQYF. The full variable domain, rest sourced from reference TRBV28 and TRBJ2-3, is DVKVTQSSRYLVKRTGEKVFLECVQDMDHENMFWYRQDPGLGLRLIYFSYDVKMKEKGDIPEGYSVSREKKERFSLILESASTNQTSMYLCAIHSQGRTDTQYFGPGTRLTVL.

The CDR3 protein is CASTSSVDTQYF. The CDR3 DNA reads as TGTGCCAGTACTTCTAGCGTCGATACGCAGTATTTT. The chain carries TRBV7-2 and TRBJ2-3, with D possibly being TRBD2 (6 bases). This CDR3 has 12 amino acids. Between the trimmed V and J ends, which lost 9 bases and 6 bases, there was a span of 13 bases. In germline, CDR1 is SGHTA, CDR2 FQGNSA.

CDR3 sequence (DNA): TGTGCCAGCAGTCCGGGGACAGGGAGCTCCTATAATTCACCCCTCCACTTT. Amino acid sequence: CASSPGTGSSYNSPLHF. V is TRBV6-5 and J is TRBJ1-6, with 9 bases aligning to TRBD1. The junction had 5 bases not matched to a gene; V was cut back by 5 bases and J by 0 bases. The germline V gene has CDR1 MNHEY and CDR2 SVGAGI. The CDR3 totals 17 residues.

This clonotype was counted between two and nine times. This sequence joins TRBV20-1 and TRBJ2-1, with 12 bases lining up with TRBD2. Germline CDR1 is DFQATT and CDR2 is SNEGSKA (reference sequence). Trimming at V came to 6 bases and at J to 7 bases, leaving 4 bases not matched to a gene. This CDR3 has 13 amino acids. The CDR3 DNA follows: TGCAGTGCGACGACTAGCGGGAGTAATGAGCAGTTCTTC. Its translation: CSATTSGSNEQFF.